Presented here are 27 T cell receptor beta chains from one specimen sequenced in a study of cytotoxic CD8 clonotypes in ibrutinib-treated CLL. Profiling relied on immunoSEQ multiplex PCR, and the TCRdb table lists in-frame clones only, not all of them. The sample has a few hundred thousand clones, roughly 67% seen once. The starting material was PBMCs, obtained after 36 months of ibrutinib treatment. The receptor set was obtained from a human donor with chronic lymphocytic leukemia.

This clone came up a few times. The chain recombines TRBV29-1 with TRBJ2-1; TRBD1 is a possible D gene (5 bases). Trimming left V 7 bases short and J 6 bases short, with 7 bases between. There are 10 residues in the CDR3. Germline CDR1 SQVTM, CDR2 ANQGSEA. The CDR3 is CSADSNEQFF. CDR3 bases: TGCAGCGCCGACAGCAATGAGCAGTTCTTC.

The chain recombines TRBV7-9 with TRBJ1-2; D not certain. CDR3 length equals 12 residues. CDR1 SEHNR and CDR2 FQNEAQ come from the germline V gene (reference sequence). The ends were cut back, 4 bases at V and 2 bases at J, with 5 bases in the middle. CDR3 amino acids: CASSSDNYGYTF. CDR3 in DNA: TGTGCCAGCAGCTCCGACAACTATGGCTACACCTTC.

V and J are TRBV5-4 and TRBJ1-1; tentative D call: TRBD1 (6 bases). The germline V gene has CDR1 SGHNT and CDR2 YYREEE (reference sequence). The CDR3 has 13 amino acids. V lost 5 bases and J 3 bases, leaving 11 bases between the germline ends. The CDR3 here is CASSSTGYTEAFF. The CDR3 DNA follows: TGTGCCAGCAGTTCGACAGGTTACACTGAAGCTTTCTTT.

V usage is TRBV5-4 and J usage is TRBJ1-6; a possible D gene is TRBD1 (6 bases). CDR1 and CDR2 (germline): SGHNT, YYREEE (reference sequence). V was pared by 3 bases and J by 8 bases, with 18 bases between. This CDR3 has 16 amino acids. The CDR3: CASSSLGGSTYSPLHF. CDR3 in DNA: TGTGCCAGCAGCTCGCTGGGGGGCAGTACTTATTCACCCCTCCACTTT.

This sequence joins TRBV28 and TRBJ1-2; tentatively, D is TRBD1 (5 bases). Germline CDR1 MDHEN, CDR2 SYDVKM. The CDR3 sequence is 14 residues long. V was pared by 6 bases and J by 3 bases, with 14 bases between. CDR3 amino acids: CASRPFWGDYGYTF. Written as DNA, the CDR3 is TGTGCCAGCAGACCATTTTGGGGCGACTATGGCTACACCTTC.

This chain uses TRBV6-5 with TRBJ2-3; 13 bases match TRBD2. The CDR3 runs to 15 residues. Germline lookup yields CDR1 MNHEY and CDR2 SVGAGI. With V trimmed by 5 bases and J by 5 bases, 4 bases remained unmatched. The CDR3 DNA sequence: TGTGCCAGCAGTCGGACTAGCGGGAGAGGAGATACGCAGTATTTT. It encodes CASSRTSGRGDTQYF.

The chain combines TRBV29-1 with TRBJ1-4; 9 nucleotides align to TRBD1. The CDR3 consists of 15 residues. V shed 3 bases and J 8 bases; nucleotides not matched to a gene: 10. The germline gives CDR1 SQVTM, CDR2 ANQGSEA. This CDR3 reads CSVDGGTGRGEKLFF. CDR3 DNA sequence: TGCAGCGTTGATGGTGGGACAGGGAGAGGAGAAAAACTGTTTTTT.

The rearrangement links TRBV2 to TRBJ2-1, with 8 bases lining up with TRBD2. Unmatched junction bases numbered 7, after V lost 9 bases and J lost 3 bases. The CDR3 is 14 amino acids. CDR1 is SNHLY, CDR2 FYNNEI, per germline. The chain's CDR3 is CARSGRGNYNEQFF. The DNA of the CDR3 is TGTGCCAGAAGCGGGAGAGGGAACTACAATGAGCAGTTCTTC.

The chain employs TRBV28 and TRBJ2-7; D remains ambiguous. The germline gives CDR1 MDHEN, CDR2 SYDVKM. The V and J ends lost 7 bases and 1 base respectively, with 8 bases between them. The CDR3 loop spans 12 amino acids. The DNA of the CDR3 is TGTGCCAGCACCCTCGGATCCTACGAGCAGTACTTC. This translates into CASTLGSYEQYF.

Here the CDR3 reads CASSYQTGVNSPLHF. The CDR3 region has the DNA TGTGCCAGCAGCTATCAGACAGGGGTAAATTCACCCCTCCACTTT. The V and J genes are TRBV14 and TRBJ1-6, with 8 positions matching TRBD1. CDR3 length: 15 amino acids. J was trimmed by 7 bases and V by 5 bases; bases with no gene match: 7. Germline loops: CDR1 SGHDN, CDR2 FVKESK.

CDR3 amino acids: CASSKYDPGRGSYEQYF. DNA for the CDR3: TGTGCCAGCAGCAAATATGACCCAGGGCGGGGCTCCTACGAGCAGTACTTC. This chain joins TRBV27 and TRBJ2-7, with TRBD2 as a possible D gene (6 bases). This CDR3 spans 17 amino acids. Trimming pared 6 bases from V and 0 bases from J, leaving 21 bases between. From germline, CDR1 is MNHEY and CDR2 SMNVEV (reference sequence).

CDR3 region: CASSDRRPASSYNEQFF. The CDR3 coding sequence is TGCGCCAGCAGCGACCGACGGCCCGCGAGCTCCTACAATGAGCAGTTCTTC. The rearrangement uses TRBV5-1 and TRBJ2-1; D uncertain. Trimming took 4 bases from V and 0 from J, leaving 17 bases between them. Germline CDR1 reads SGHRS; CDR2 reads YFSETQ. The CDR3 sequence is 17 residues long.

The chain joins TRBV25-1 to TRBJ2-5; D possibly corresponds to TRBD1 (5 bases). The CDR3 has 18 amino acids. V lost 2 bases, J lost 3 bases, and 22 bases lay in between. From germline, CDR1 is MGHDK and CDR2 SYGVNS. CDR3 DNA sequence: TGTGCCAGCAGTGAAAGCAGGGTGTTGTCCCAATTAAAAGAGACCCAGTACTTC. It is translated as CASSESRVLSQLKETQYF.

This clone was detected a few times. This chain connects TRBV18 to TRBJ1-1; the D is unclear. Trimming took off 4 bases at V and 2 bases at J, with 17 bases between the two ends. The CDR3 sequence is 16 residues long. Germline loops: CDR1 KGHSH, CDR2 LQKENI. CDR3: CASSQVPGVVNTEAFF. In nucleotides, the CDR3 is TGTGCCAGCTCACAGGTCCCGGGAGTGGTCAACACTGAAGCTTTCTTT.

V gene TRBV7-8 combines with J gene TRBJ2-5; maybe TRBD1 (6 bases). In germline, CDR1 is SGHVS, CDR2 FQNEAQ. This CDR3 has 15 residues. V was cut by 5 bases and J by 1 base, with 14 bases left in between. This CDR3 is CASSIPQGPQETQYF. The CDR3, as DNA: TGTGCCAGCAGCATTCCACAGGGCCCCCAAGAGACCCAGTACTTC.

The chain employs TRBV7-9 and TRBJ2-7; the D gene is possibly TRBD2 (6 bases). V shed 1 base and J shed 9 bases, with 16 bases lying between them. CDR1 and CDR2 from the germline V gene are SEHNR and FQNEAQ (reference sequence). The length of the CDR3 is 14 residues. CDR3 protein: CASSLGVGGEGQYF. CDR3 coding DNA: TGTGCCAGCAGCTTAGGAGTCGGAGGGGAAGGGCAGTACTTC.

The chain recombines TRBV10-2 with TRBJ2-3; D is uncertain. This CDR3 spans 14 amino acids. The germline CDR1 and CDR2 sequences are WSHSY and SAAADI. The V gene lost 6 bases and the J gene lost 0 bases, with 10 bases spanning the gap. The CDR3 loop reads CASSEQTSTDTQYF. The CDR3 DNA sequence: TGCGCCAGCAGCGAGCAGACTAGCACAGATACGCAGTATTTT.

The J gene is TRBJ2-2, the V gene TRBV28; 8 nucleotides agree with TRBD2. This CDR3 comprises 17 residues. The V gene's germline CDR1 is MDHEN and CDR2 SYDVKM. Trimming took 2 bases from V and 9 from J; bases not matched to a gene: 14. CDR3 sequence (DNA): TGTGCCAGCAGTTTAGCTAAGTCTAGCGGGTACCACCGGGAGCTGTTTTTT. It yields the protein CASSLAKSSGYHRELFF.

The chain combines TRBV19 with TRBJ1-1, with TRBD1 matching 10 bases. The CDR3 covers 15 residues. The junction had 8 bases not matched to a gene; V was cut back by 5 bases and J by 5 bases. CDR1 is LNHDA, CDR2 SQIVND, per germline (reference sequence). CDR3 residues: CASSPRDRGVTEAFF. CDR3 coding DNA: TGTGCCAGTAGTCCGAGGGACAGGGGAGTTACTGAAGCTTTCTTT.

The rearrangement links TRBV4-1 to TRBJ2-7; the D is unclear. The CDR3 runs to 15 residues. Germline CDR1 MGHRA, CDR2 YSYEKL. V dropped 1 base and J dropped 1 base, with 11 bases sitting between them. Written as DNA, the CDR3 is TGCGCCAGCAGCCAAGGGGCCGAGGTATCCTACGAGCAGTACTTC. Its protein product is CASSQGAEVSYEQYF.

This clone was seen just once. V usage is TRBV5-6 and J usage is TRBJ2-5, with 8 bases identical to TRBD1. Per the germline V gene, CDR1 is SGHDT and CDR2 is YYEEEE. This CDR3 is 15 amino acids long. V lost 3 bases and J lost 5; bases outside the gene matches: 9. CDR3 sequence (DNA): TGTGCCAGCAGCTCCCCTGGACAGGGAGATGAGACCCAGTACTTC. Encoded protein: CASSSPGQGDETQYF.

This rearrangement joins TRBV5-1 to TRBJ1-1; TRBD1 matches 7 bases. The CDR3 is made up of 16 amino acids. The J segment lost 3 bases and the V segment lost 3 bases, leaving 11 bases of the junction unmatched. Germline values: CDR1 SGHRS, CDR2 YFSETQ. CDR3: CASSSQYNRGDTEAFF. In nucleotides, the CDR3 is TGCGCCAGCAGCTCACAATACAACAGGGGAGACACTGAAGCTTTCTTT. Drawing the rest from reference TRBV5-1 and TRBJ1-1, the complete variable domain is KAGVTQTPRYLIKTRGQQVTLSCSPISGHRSVSWYQQTPGQGLQFLFEYFSETQRNKGNFPGRFSGRQFSNSRSEMNVSTLELGDSALYLCASSSQYNRGDTEAFFGQGTRLTVV.

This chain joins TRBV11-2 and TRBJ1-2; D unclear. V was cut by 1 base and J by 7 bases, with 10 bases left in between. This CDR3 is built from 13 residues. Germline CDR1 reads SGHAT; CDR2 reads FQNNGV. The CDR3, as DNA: TGTGCCAGCAGCTTAGCAGGAGTTTCTGGCTACACCTTC. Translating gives CASSLAGVSGYTF.

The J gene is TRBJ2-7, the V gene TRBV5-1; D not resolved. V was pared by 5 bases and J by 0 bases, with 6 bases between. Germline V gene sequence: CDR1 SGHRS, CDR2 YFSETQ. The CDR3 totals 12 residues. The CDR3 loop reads CASRLGSYEQYF. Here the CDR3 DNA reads TGCGCCAGCAGACTTGGCTCCTACGAGCAGTACTTC.

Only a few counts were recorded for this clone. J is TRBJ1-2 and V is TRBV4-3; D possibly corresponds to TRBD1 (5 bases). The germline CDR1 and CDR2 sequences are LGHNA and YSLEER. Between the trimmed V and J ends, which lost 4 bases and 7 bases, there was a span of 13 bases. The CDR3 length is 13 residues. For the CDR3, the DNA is TGCGCCAGCAGCCCCAGTCAGGGTTTTGGCTACACCTTC. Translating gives CASSPSQGFGYTF.

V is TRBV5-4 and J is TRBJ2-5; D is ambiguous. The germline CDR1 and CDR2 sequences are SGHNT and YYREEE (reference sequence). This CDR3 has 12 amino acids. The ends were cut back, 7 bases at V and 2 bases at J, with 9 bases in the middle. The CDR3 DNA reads TGTGCCAGCTCGACCGCTCAAGAGACCCAGTACTTC. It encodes CASSTAQETQYF.

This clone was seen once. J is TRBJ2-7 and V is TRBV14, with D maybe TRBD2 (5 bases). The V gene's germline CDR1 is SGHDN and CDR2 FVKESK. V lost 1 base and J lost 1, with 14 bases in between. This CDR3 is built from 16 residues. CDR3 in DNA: TGTGCCAGCAGCCAAGCATGGGGATGGAGGTCCTACGAGCAGTACTTC. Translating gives CASSQAWGWRSYEQYF.